This TCR beta chain was profiled in a study of cytomegalovirus exposure and HLA in healthy donors. In the PCR, 60 Vbeta and 13 Jbeta primers were used. Only in-frame clones appear in the TCRdb table, and some are missing; sequencing was by immunoSEQ multiplex PCR. The profile shows some 170,000 clones, 81% of them singletons. The CDR3 is 14 residues long. Per the germline V gene, CDR1 is MGHDK and CDR2 is SYGVNS. The ends were cut back, 4 bases at V and 1 base at J, with 7 bases in the middle. The receptor comes from a young woman in good health and CMV-seropositive. V and J are TRBV25-1 and TRBJ2-2, with D unresolved. Source material: PBMCs. CDR3 nucleotide sequence: TGTGCCAGCAGTGTAACAGTGAACACCGGGGAGCTGTTTTTT. Its protein product is CASSVTVNTGELFF.